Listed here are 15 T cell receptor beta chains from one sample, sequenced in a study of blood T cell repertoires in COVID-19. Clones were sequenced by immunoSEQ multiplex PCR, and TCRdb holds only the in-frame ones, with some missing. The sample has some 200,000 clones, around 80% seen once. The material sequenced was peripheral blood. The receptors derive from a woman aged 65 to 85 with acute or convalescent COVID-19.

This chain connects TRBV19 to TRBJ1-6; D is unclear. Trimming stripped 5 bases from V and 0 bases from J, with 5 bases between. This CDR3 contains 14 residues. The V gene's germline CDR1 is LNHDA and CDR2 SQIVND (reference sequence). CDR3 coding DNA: TGTGCCAGTAGTCGGAGCTCCTATAATTCACCCCTCCACTTT. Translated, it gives CASSRSSYNSPLHF. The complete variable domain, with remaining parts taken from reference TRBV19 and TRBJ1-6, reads DGGITQSPKYLFRKEGQNVTLSCEQNLNHDAMYWYRQDPGQGLRLIYYSQIVNDFQKGDIAEGYSVSREKKESFPLTVTSAQKNPTAFYLCASSRSSYNSPLHFGNGTRLTVT.

CDR3 protein: CASSQGRNTEAFF. The CDR3 nucleotides are TGTGCCAGCAGCCAGGGGAGGAACACTGAAGCTTTCTTT. The V call is TRBV6-6, the J call TRBJ1-1; the D gene is possibly TRBD1 (6 bases). There are 13 residues in the CDR3. Trimming removed 6 bases from V and 1 base from J, with 9 bases in between. The germline gives CDR1 MNHNY, CDR2 SVGAGI (reference sequence).

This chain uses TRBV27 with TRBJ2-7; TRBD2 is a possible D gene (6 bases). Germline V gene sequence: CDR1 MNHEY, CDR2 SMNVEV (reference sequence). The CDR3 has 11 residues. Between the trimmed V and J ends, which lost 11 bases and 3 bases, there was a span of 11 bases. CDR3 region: CAWDCYYEQYF. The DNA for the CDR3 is TGTGCCTGGGACTGCTACTACGAGCAGTACTTC.

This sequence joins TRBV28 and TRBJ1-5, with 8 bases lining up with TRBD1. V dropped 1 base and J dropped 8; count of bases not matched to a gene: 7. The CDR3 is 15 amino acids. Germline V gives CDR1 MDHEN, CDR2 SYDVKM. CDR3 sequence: CASSLLGQAIEPQHF. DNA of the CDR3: TGTGCCAGCAGTTTATTGGGACAGGCCATTGAGCCCCAGCATTTT.

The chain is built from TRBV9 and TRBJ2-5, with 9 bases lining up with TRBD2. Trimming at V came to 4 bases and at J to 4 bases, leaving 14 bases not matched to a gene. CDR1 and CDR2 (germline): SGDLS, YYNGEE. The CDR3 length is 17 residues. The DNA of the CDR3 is TGTGCCAGCAGCCCCGGGTGGGGGCGGGAGGGCGCAGAGACCCAGTACTTC. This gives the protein CASSPGWGREGAETQYF.

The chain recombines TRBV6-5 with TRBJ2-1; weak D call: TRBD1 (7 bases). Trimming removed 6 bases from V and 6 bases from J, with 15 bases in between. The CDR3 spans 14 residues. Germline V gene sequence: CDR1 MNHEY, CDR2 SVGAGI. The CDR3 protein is CASSLNRGGNEQFF. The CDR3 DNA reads TGTGCCAGCAGCCTGAACAGGGGAGGCAATGAGCAGTTCTTC.

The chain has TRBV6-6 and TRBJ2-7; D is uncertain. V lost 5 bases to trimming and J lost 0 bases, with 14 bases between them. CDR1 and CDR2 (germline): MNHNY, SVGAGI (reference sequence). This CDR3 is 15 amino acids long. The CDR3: CASSKPGIPSYEQYF. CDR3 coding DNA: TGTGCCAGCAGTAAACCAGGAATACCCTCCTACGAGCAGTACTTC.

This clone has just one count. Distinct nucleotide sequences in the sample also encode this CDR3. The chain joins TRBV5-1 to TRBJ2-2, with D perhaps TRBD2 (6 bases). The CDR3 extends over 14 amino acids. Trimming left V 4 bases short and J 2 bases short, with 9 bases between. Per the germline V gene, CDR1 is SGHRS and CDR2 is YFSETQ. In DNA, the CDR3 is TGCGCCAGCAGCCCGGGAGTCAACACCGGGGAGCTGTTTTTT. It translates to CASSPGVNTGELFF. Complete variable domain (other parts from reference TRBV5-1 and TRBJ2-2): KAGVTQTPRYLIKTRGQQVTLSCSPISGHRSVSWYQQTPGQGLQFLFEYFSETQRNKGNFPGRFSGRQFSNSRSEMNVSTLELGDSALYLCASSPGVNTGELFFGEGSRLTVL.

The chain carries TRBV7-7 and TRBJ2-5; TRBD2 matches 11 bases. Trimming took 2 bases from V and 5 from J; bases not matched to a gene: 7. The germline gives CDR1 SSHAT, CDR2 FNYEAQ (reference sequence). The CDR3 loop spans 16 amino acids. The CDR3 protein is CASSLSSGGSGETQYF. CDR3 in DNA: TGTGCCAGCAGCTTATCTAGCGGGGGGAGTGGGGAGACCCAGTACTTC. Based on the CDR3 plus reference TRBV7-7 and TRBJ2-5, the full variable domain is GAGVSQSPRYKVTKRGQDVTLRCDPISSHATLYWYQQALGQGPEFLTYFNYEAQPDKSGLPSDRFSAERPEGSISTLTIQRTEQRDSAMYRCASSLSSGGSGETQYFGPGTRLLVL.

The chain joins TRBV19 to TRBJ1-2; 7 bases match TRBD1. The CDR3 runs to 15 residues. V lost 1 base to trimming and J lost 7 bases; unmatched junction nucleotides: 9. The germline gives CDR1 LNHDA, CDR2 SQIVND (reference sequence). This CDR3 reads CASSIGIGTEVGYTF. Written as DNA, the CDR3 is TGTGCCAGTAGTATAGGCATCGGGACAGAAGTTGGCTACACCTTC.

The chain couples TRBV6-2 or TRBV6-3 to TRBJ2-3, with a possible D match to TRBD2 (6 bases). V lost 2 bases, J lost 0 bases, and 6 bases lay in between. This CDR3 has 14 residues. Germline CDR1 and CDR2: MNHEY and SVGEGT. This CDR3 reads CASSYSGSTDTQYF. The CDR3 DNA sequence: TGTGCCAGCAGTTACAGCGGGAGCACAGATACGCAGTATTTT.

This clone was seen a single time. The DNA for the CDR3 is TGTGCCAGCAGTTTAACGGGACAGTATGGCTACACCTTC. This codes for CASSLTGQYGYTF. The gene calls are TRBV28 and TRBJ1-2; TRBD1 agrees at 7 bases. Germline assignment: CDR1 MDHEN and CDR2 SYDVKM. The length of the CDR3 is 13 residues. V shed 2 bases, J shed 5 bases, and the junction held 2 bases outside the gene matches.

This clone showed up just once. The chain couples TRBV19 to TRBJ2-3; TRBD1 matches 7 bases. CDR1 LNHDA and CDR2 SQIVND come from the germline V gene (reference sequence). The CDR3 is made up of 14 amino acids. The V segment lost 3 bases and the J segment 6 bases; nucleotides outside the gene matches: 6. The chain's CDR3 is CASSIGQARDTQYF. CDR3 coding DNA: TGTGCCAGTAGTATTGGACAGGCCCGGGATACGCAGTATTTT.

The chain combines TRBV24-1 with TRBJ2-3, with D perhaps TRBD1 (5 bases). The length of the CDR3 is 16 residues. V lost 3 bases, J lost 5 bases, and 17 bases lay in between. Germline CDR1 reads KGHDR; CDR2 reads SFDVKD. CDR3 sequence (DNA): TGTGCCACCAGTGATACAGGTCTCCCTCGAGGAGATACGCAGTATTTT. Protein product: CATSDTGLPRGDTQYF.

The CDR3 loop reads CASSIESTYPGSDGYTF. The CDR3 coding sequence is TGTGCCAGTAGTATTGAGAGCACCTACCCTGGTAGCGATGGCTACACCTTC. The chain links TRBV19 to TRBJ1-2; D unresolved. This CDR3 comprises 17 residues. Germline lookup yields CDR1 LNHDA and CDR2 SQIVND (reference sequence). Deletions cut 3 bases from V and 6 bases from J, with 23 bases between.